One sample yielded the 21 T cell receptor beta chains listed below, sequenced in a study of blood T cell repertoires in COVID-19. TCRdb's table, derived via immunoSEQ multiplex PCR, lists solely in-frame clones and lacks some. The table has some 250,000 clones, approximately 83% seen once. The sequencing input was peripheral blood. These receptors were collected from a woman aged 30 to 39 who had recovered from COVID-19.

CDR3 sequence reads: CASSPGQGVSPLHF. The CDR3 DNA reads TGTGCCAGCAGCCCTGGACAGGGTGTTTCACCCCTCCACTTT. The chain joins TRBV6-6 to TRBJ1-6, with 8 bases aligning to TRBD1. This CDR3 has 14 residues. Unmatched junction bases numbered 7, after V lost 6 bases and J lost 9 bases. Per the germline V gene, CDR1 is MNHNY and CDR2 is SVGAGI (reference sequence).

This chain links TRBV7-9 with TRBJ2-1, with D perhaps matching TRBD1 (5 bases). V gave up 0 bases and J gave up 2 bases, with 11 bases separating them. The germline CDR1 and CDR2 sequences are SEHNR and FQNEAQ (reference sequence). CDR3 length: 16 amino acids. CDR3 region: CASSLASGMTYNEQFF. Here the CDR3 DNA reads TGTGCCAGCAGCTTAGCCTCAGGGATGACCTACAATGAGCAGTTCTTC.

V usage is TRBV29-1 and J usage is TRBJ2-2, with 7 bases lining up with TRBD1. After removal of 3 bases from V and 6 bases from J, the junction contained 7 bases not matched to a gene. Germline lookup yields CDR1 SQVTM and CDR2 ANQGSEA. The CDR3 sequence is 14 residues long. The CDR3 here is CSVDSGQFSGELFF. The CDR3 DNA sequence: TGCAGCGTTGACTCGGGACAGTTCTCCGGGGAGCTGTTTTTT.

Regarding this clone: The sample has other DNA sequences that encode this CDR3 too. The chain employs TRBV5-1 and TRBJ2-2; 9 bases line up with TRBD1. Germline CDR1 is SGHRS and CDR2 is YFSETQ. The CDR3 has 15 residues. J was trimmed by 1 base and V by 3 bases; bases with no gene match: 1. CDR3 sequence: CASSSGQGNTGELFF. As DNA, the CDR3 is TGCGCCAGCAGCTCGGGACAGGGGAACACCGGGGAGCTGTTTTTT.

The chain couples TRBV4-3 to TRBJ2-1; 11 bases agree with TRBD1. Germline values: CDR1 LGHNA, CDR2 YSLEER. V lost 0 bases to trimming and J lost 4 bases; unmatched junction nucleotides: 5. This CDR3 comprises 17 residues. The CDR3 region is CASSQDWTGGLYNEQFF. CDR3 in DNA: TGCGCCAGCAGCCAAGATTGGACAGGGGGCTTGTACAATGAGCAGTTCTTC.

The chain couples TRBV5-1 to TRBJ1-6; 9 positions agree with TRBD1. The CDR3 length is 15 residues. Germline V gene lookup returns CDR1 SGHRS and CDR2 YFSETQ. J was trimmed by 6 bases and V by 3 bases; bases with no gene match: 4. The CDR3, as DNA: TGCGCCAGCAGCTCCAGGACAGGGGCTAATTCACCCCTCCACTTT. The encoded protein is CASSSRTGANSPLHF.

The chain uses TRBV5-4 and TRBJ1-1; TRBD1 agrees at 8 bases. J gave up 4 bases and V 4 bases, and 12 bases lay outside the gene matches. Germline CDR1 SGHNT, CDR2 YYREEE (reference sequence). The CDR3 length is 16 residues. CDR3 sequence reads: CASSPRDRGVGTEAFF. CDR3 DNA: TGTGCCAGCAGCCCCAGAGACAGGGGTGTTGGCACTGAAGCTTTCTTT.

This sequence joins TRBV7-6 and TRBJ1-5; 7 bases line up with TRBD1. Losses at the gene ends were 1 base for V and 0 bases for J; bases not matched to a gene: 6. This CDR3 region has 17 residues. Germline CDR1 reads SGHVS; CDR2 reads FNYEAQ. The CDR3 region is CASSLGQGGYSNQPQHF. The CDR3 bases are TGTGCCAGCAGCTTAGGACAGGGAGGTTATAGCAATCAGCCCCAGCATTTT.

CDR3 sequence: CASSHQVETQYF. The CDR3 region has the DNA TGTGCCAGCAGCCACCAGGTCGAGACCCAGTACTTC. The V and J genes are TRBV11-2 and TRBJ2-5, with no clear D. CDR3 length: 12 amino acids. The V and J ends lost 5 bases and 5 bases respectively, with 9 bases between them. Germline V lookup: CDR1 SGHAT, CDR2 FQNNGV.

This chain joins TRBV11-2 and TRBJ2-1, with no clear D. CDR3 length equals 15 residues. V was cut by 5 bases and J by 2 bases, with 13 bases left in between. Germline assignment: CDR1 SGHAT and CDR2 FQNNGV. In nucleotides, the CDR3 is TGTGCCAGCAGCCCCCCAGGTACACCCTACAATGAGCAGTTCTTC. Encoded protein: CASSPPGTPYNEQFF.

The gene calls are TRBV6-6 and TRBJ1-2; D might be TRBD1 (5 bases). This CDR3 is built from 13 residues. V lost 6 bases to trimming and J lost 8 bases, with 16 bases between them. CDR1 and CDR2 from the germline V gene are MNHNY and SVGAGI (reference sequence). For the CDR3, the DNA is TGTGCCAGCAGCCCCGTGGGGGGTTACGGCTACACCTTC. It translates to CASSPVGGYGYTF.

The count of this clone is one. This chain links TRBV5-1 with TRBJ2-7; D perhaps matches TRBD2 (6 bases). The V gene's germline CDR1 is SGHRS and CDR2 YFSETQ. V dropped 4 bases and J dropped 6 bases, with 17 bases sitting between them. CDR3 size: 14 residues. In nucleotides, the CDR3 is TGCGCCAGCAGCCCGACGACTAGATTGGGCGAGCAGTACTTC. Its translation is CASSPTTRLGEQYF.

The chain recombines TRBV27 with TRBJ1-5; no definite D call. V lost 6 bases and J 1 base, leaving 16 bases between the germline ends. Germline loops: CDR1 MNHEY, CDR2 SMNVEV (reference sequence). The CDR3 runs to 16 residues. The CDR3, as DNA: TGTGCCAGCAGACCTTCCCGGGCGGGCAGCAATCAGCCCCAGCATTTT. This codes for CASRPSRAGSNQPQHF.

The chain joins TRBV14 to TRBJ2-2; D is ambiguous. The germline gives CDR1 SGHDN, CDR2 FVKESK. Between the trimmed V and J ends, which lost 1 base and 2 bases, there was a span of 20 bases. The CDR3 covers 19 residues. The CDR3 bases are TGTGCCAGCAGCCAAGGTTTGAGGTTTTCTATCGTTAACACCGGGGAGCTGTTTTTT. Protein sequence: CASSQGLRFSIVNTGELFF.

This rearrangement joins TRBV27 to TRBJ1-2, with 7 bases identical to TRBD1. Germline V CDR1 and CDR2: MNHEY, SMNVEV (reference sequence). V gave up 4 bases and J gave up 1 base; unmatched junction bases: 9. The length of the CDR3 is 16 residues. DNA for the CDR3: TGTGCCAGCAGTTCACAGGGGATTGAACGTAACTATGGCTACACCTTC. As protein: CASSSQGIERNYGYTF.

V is TRBV6-6 and J is TRBJ2-7; TRBD1 is a possible D gene (6 bases). V was cut by 7 bases and J by 1 base, with 14 bases left in between. Germline CDR1 MNHNY, CDR2 SVGAGI (reference sequence). CDR3 length: 14 amino acids. The CDR3 spells CASNPRGSSYEQYF. As DNA, the CDR3 is TGTGCCAGCAACCCCAGGGGCAGTTCCTACGAGCAGTACTTC.

This chain joins TRBV7-9 and TRBJ2-7; maybe TRBD2 (5 bases). The CDR3 is 13 residues long. From germline, CDR1 is SEHNR and CDR2 FQNEAQ (reference sequence). Trimming cost V 5 bases and J 2 bases, with 10 bases left between them. CDR3 bases: TGTGCCAGCAGCGAATCGGGGACCTACGAGCAGTACTTC. It is translated as CASSESGTYEQYF.

The chain is built from TRBV15 and TRBJ2-4, with D perhaps TRBD1 (6 bases). The CDR3 covers 16 residues. V was cut by 0 bases and J by 9 bases, with 18 bases left in between. Germline CDR1 and CDR2: LNHNV and YYDKDF (reference sequence). The CDR3 DNA is TGTGCCACCAGCAGAGATGCACAGACAGGAGGAGGCATTCAGTACTTC. This codes for CATSRDAQTGGGIQYF.

To note about this clone: Within the sample, other DNA sequences also encode this same CDR3. This chain joins TRBV5-6 and TRBJ2-2, with TRBD2 as a possible D gene (5 bases). The CDR3 is made up of 14 amino acids. CDR1 SGHDT and CDR2 YYEEEE come from the germline V gene. The V gene lost 0 bases and the J gene lost 5 bases, with 8 bases spanning the gap. The CDR3 DNA is TGTGCCAGCAGCTTGGGGCTAGCTACCGGGGAGCTGTTTTTT. It codes for CASSLGLATGELFF.

The rearrangement uses TRBV7-9 and TRBJ2-7; D might be TRBD2 (7 bases). The CDR3 spans 14 residues. CDR1 and CDR2 from the germline V gene are SEHNR and FQNEAQ (reference sequence). V was clipped by 5 bases and J by 3 bases, with 14 bases between them. Here the CDR3 reads CASSEGGPYYEQYF. In DNA, the CDR3 is TGTGCCAGCAGCGAGGGGGGGCCCTACTACGAGCAGTACTTC.

V is TRBV6-2 or TRBV6-3 and J is TRBJ2-1, with D perhaps TRBD2 (5 bases). The length of the CDR3 is 18 residues. Germline CDR1 is MNHEY and CDR2 is SVGEGT. V lost 4 bases and J lost 1, with 20 bases in between. The CDR3 DNA reads TGTGCCAGCAGTTCTATCCCTGGTCTAGCATTATCCTACAATGAGCAGTTCTTC. Translated, it gives CASSSIPGLALSYNEQFF.